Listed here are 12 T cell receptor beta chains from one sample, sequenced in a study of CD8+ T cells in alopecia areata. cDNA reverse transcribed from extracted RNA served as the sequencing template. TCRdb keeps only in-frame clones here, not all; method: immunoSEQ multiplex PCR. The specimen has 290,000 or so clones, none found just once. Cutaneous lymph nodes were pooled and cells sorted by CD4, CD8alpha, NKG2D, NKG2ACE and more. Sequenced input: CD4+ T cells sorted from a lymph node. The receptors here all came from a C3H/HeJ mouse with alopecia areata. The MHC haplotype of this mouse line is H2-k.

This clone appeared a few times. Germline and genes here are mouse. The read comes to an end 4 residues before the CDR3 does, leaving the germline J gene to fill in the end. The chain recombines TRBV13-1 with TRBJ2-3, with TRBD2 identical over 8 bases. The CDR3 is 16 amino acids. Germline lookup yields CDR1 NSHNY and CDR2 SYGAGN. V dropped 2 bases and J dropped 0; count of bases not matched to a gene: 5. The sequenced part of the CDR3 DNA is TGTGCCAGCAGTGAGGTGGGGGGGGATAGTGCAGAA. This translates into CASSEVGGDSAE. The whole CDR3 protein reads CASSEVGGDSAETLYF.

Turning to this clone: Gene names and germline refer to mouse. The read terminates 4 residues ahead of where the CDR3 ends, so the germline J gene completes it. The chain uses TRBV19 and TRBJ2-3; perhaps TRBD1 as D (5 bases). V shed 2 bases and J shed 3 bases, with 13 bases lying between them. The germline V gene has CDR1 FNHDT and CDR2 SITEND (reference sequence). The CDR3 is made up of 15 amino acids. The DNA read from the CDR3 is TGTGCCAGCAGTATTCGGGCAGGGTGGGCAGAA. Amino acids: CASSIRAGWAE. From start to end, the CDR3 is CASSIRAGWAETLYF.

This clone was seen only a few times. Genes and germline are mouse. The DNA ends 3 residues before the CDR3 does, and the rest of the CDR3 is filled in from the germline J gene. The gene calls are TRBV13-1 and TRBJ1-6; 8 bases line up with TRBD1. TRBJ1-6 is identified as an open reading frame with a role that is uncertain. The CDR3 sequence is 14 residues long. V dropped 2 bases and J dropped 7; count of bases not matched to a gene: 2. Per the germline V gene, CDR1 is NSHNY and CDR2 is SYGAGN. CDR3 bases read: TGTGCCAGCAGTGAACCAGGGGGCAATTCGCCC. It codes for CASSEPGGNSP. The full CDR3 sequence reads CASSEPGGNSPLYF.

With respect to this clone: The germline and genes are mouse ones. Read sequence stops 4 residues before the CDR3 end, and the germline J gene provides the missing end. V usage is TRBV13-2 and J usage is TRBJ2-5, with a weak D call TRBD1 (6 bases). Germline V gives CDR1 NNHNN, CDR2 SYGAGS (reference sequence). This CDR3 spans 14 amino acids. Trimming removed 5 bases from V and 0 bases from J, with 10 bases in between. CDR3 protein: CASGGQPNQDTQYF. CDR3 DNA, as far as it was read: TGTGCCAGCGGCGGACAGCCTAACCAAGAC.

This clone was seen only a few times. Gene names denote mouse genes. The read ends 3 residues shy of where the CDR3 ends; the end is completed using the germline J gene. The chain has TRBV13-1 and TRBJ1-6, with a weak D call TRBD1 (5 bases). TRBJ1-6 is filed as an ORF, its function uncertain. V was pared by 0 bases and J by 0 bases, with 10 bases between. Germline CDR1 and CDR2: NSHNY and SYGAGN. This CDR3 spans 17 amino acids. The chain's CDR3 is CASSDVQGNSYNSPLYF. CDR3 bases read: TGTGCCAGCAGTGATGTTCAGGGTAATTCCTATAATTCGCCC.

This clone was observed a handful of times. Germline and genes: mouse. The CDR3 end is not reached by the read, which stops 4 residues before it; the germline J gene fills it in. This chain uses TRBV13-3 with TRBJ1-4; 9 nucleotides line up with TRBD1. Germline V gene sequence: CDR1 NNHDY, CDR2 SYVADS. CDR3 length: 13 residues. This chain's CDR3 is CASNNRGRERLFF. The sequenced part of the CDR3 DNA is TGTGCCAGCAATAACAGGGGGCGCGAA.

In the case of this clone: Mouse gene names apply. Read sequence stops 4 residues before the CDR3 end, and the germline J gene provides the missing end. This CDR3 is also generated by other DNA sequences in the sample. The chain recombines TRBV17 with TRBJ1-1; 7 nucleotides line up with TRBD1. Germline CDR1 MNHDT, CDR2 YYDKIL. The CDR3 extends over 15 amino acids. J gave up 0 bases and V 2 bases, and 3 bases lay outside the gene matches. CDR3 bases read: TGTGCTAGCAGTAGACGACAGGGTGCAAACACA. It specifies CASSRRQGANT. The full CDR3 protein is CASSRRQGANTEVFF.

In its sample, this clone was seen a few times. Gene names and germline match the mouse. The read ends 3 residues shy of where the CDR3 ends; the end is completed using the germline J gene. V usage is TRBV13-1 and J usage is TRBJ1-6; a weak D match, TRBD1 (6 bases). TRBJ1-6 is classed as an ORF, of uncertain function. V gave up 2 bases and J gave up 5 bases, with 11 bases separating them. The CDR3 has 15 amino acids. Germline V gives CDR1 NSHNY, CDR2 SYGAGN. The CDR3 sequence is CASSEGTNNNSPLYF. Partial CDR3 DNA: TGTGCCAGCAGTGAAGGGACAAACAATAATTCGCCC.

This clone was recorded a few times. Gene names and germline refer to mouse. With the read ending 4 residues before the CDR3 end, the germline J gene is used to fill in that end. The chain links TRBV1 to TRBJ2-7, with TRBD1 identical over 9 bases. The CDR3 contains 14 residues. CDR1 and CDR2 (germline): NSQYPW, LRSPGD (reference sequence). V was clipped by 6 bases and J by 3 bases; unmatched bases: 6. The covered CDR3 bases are TGCACCTGCAGCGGACAGGGGCACCTCTAT. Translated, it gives CTCSGQGHLY. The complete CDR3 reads CTCSGQGHLYEQYF. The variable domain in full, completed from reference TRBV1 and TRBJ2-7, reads VTLLEQNPRWRLVPRGQAVNLRCILKNSQYPWMSWYQQDLQKQLQWLFTLRSPGDKEVKSLPGADYLATRVTDTELRLQVANMSQGRTLYCTCSGQGHLYEQYFGPGTRLTVL.

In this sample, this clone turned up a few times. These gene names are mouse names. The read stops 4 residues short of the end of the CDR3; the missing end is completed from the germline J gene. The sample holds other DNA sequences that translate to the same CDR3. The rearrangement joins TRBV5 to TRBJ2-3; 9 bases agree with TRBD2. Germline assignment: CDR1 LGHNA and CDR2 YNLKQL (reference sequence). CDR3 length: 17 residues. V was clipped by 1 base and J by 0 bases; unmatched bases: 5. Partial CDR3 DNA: TGTGCCAGCAGCCAAGTAACTGGGGGGAGTAGTGCAGAA. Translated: CASSQVTGGSSAE. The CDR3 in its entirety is CASSQVTGGSSAETLYF.

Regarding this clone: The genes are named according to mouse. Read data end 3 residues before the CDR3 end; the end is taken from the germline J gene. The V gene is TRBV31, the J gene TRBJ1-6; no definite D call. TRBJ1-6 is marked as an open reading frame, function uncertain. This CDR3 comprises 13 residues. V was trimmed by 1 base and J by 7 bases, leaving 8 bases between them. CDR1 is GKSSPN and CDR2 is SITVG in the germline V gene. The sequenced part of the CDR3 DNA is TGTGCCTGGAGTCAGGGTCGAAATTCGCCC. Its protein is CAWSQGRNSP. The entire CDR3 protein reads CAWSQGRNSPLYF.

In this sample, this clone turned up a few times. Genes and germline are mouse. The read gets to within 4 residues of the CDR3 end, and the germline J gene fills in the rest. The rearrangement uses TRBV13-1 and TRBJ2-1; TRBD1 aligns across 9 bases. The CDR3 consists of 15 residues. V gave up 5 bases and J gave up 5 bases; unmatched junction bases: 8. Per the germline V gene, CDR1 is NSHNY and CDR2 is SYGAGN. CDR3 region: CASSSGTGKDAEQFF. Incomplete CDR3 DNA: TGTGCCAGCAGCTCCGGGACAGGGAAGGATGCT.